This T cell receptor beta chain was observed in a study of T cell clones after liver transplantation. Only in-frame clones appear in the TCRdb table, and some are missing; sequencing was by immunoSEQ multiplex PCR. The sample holds 95,000 to 110,000 clones; around 86% are singletons and the top ten take around 0.94%. Only a few counts were recorded for this clone. This CDR3 spans 13 amino acids. The germline V and J ends were trimmed by 5 bases and 2 bases, with 9 bases remaining between them. Germline V gene lookup returns CDR1 LNHDA and CDR2 SQIVND (reference sequence). This clonotype originated in a human donor who received a liver transplant. Sequencing used CD4+ T cells from blood, obtained before liver transplant. The rearrangement joins TRBV19 to TRBJ2-5; D is uncertain. CDR3: CASSVQEQETQYF. DNA of the CDR3: TGTGCCAGTAGTGTCCAGGAACAAGAGACCCAGTACTTC.